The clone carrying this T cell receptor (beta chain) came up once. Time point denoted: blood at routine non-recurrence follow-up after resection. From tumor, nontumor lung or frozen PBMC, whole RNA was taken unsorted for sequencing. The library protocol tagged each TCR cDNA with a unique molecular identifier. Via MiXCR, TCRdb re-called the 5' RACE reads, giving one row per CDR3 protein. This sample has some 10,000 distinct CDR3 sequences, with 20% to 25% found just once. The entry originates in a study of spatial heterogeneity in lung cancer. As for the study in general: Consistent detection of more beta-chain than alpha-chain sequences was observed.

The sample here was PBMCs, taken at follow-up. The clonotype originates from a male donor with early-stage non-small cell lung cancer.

CDR3 coding DNA: TGCGCCAGCAGCCAAGTAGCAGTCCGTTCCGGGGAGCTGTTTTTT. It encodes CASSQVAVRSGELFF. The rearrangement uses TRBV4-3 and TRBJ2-2; D is ambiguous. Germline CDR1 LGHNA, CDR2 YSLEER. V shed 1 base and J shed 6 bases, with 12 bases lying between them. The CDR3 contains 15 residues.